Shown below are 32 T cell receptor beta chains from a single sample sequenced in a study of T cell responses to AZD1222 COVID-19 vaccine. Here immunoSEQ multiplex PCR was the method, and the copy in TCRdb shows in-frame clones only, minus some. The data show around 150,000 clones, 88% seen once. The specimen was peripheral blood, collected on day 0 of AZD1222 vaccination. Receptor source: an adult in good health.

This clone occurred a few times. The chain carries TRBV6-2 or TRBV6-3 and TRBJ2-2, with no clear D. CDR1 MNHEY and CDR2 SVGEGT come from the germline V gene. The CDR3 is 14 amino acids. V shed 5 bases and J shed 6 bases, with 13 bases lying between them. The CDR3 DNA follows: TGTGCCAGCAGTCGCTCCTTTGCGTCCGGGGAGCTGTTTTTT. This translates into CASSRSFASGELFF.

DNA of the CDR3: TGCGCCAGCAGCTTGGTCCGGGGCGCAGATACGCAGTATTTT. It codes for CASSLVRGADTQYF. This rearrangement joins TRBV5-1 to TRBJ2-3; D may be TRBD1 or TRBD2 (5 bases each). The CDR3 loop spans 14 amino acids. Trimming took 0 bases from V and 4 from J, leaving 9 bases between them. The germline CDR1 and CDR2 sequences are SGHRS and YFSETQ.

The chain uses TRBV11-2 and TRBJ2-2; D unclear. Between the trimmed V and J ends, which lost 3 bases and 1 base, there was a span of 9 bases. The CDR3 totals 15 residues. Germline CDR1 is SGHAT and CDR2 is FQNNGV. DNA for the CDR3: TGTGCCAGCAGCTTCGACACCCTGAACACCGGGGAGCTGTTTTTT. This translates into CASSFDTLNTGELFF.

J is TRBJ1-2 and V is TRBV20-1, with D unresolved. The CDR3 is 11 residues long. Germline V lookup: CDR1 DFQATT, CDR2 SNEGSKA (reference sequence). V lost 1 base and J lost 6, with 6 bases in between. The CDR3 bases are TGCAGTGCTAGAGCGGATAATGGCTACACCTTC. Residues: CSARADNGYTF.

The chain employs TRBV5-6 and TRBJ2-1, with 11 bases that match TRBD1. J gave up 8 bases and V 3 bases, and 4 bases lay outside the gene matches. The CDR3 has 14 residues. Looked up from germline, CDR1 is SGHDT and CDR2 is YYEEEE. In DNA, the CDR3 is TGTGCCAGCAGCTGGACAGGGGGCGCGGATGAGCAGTTCTTC. Translation gives CASSWTGGADEQFF.

For the CDR3, the DNA is TGTGCCACCAGCCCCCAACGGTCGCGAGGGCTGCTCGCGGAGACCCAGTACTTC. This codes for CATSPQRSRGLLAETQYF. The rearrangement links TRBV15 to TRBJ2-5, with D perhaps matching TRBD2 (5 bases). V lost 5 bases, J lost 5 bases, and 27 bases lay in between. Germline V gene data show CDR1 as LNHNV and CDR2 as YYDKDF (reference sequence). The CDR3 runs to 18 residues. The full variable domain, completed using reference TRBV15 and TRBJ2-5, is DAMVIQNPRYQVTQFGKPVTLSCSQTLNHNVMYWYQQKSSQAPKLLFHYYDKDFNNEADTPDNFQSRRPNTSFCFLDIRSPGLGDTAMYLCATSPQRSRGLLAETQYFGPGTRLLVL.

The CDR3 region is CAWSVRVDTEAFF. CDR3 bases: TGTGCCTGGAGTGTACGCGTTGACACTGAAGCTTTCTTT. The chain recombines TRBV30 with TRBJ1-1, with D unresolved. Trimming stripped 0 bases from V and 3 bases from J, with 8 bases between. CDR1 and CDR2 from the germline V gene are GTSNPN and SVGIG (reference sequence). The CDR3 spans 13 residues.

V usage is TRBV5-5 and J usage is TRBJ2-4; D gene ambiguous. The CDR3 is made up of 13 amino acids. Trimming removed 0 bases at V and 7 bases at J, with 8 bases between. Germline values: CDR1 SGHKS, CDR2 YYEKEE (reference sequence). As DNA, the CDR3 is TGTGCCAGCAGCTTGGGGCCCGGGAACATTCAGTACTTC. Its translation is CASSLGPGNIQYF.

The rearrangement links TRBV19 to TRBJ1-2, with D unresolved. The germline V gene has CDR1 LNHDA and CDR2 SQIVND (reference sequence). V was clipped by 3 bases and J by 8 bases, with 13 bases between them. CDR3 length equals 13 residues. As DNA, the CDR3 is TGTGCCAGTAGTATTCAGAGGGTAGGAGGCTACACCTTC. It yields the protein CASSIQRVGGYTF.

This rearrangement joins TRBV4-2 to TRBJ1-2, with D possibly TRBD1 on 6 matching bases. The CDR3 extends over 16 amino acids. Per germline, CDR1 LGHNA and CDR2 YNFKEQ. The V and J ends lost 1 base and 11 bases respectively, with 23 bases between them. Here the CDR3 reads CASSQGPTGPMARYTF. The CDR3 DNA sequence: TGTGCCAGCAGCCAAGGACCGACAGGCCCCATGGCTAGATACACCTTC.

The J gene is TRBJ1-2, the V gene TRBV10-3; TRBD1 might be the D (6 bases). The CDR3 length is 15 residues. Germline V CDR1 and CDR2: ENHRY, SYGVKD. V was clipped by 0 bases and J by 6 bases, with 14 bases between them. The CDR3 DNA reads TGTGCCATCAGTGAGTCGTCACAGGGAATTAATGGCTACACCTTC. This sequence encodes CAISESSQGINGYTF.

The V call is TRBV24-1, the J call TRBJ2-7, with 7 bases aligning to TRBD1. CDR3 length: 14 amino acids. The V segment lost 4 bases and the J segment 5 bases; nucleotides outside the gene matches: 7. From germline, CDR1 is KGHDR and CDR2 SFDVKD. The CDR3 loop reads CATSESGTANEQYF. The CDR3 DNA follows: TGTGCCACCAGTGAATCCGGGACAGCCAACGAGCAGTACTTC.

The rearrangement joins TRBV18 to TRBJ1-1; D is undetermined. V was cut by 2 bases and J by 5 bases, with 12 bases left in between. This CDR3 is 14 amino acids long. Germline V gives CDR1 KGHSH, CDR2 LQKENI. CDR3 nucleotides: TGTGCCAGCTCACCAAGGCCCGAGAGGACTGAAGCTTTCTTT. Its protein product is CASSPRPERTEAFF.

J is TRBJ2-1 and V is TRBV9; TRBD2 aligns across 7 bases. V shed 0 bases, J shed 4 bases, and the junction held 7 bases outside the gene matches. The germline V gene has CDR1 SGDLS and CDR2 YYNGEE. The CDR3 covers 16 residues. The CDR3: CASSVELAGPYNEQFF. CDR3 DNA sequence: TGTGCCAGCAGCGTAGAGTTAGCGGGCCCTTACAATGAGCAGTTCTTC. Using reference TRBV9 and TRBJ2-1 for the parts outside the CDR3, the full variable domain is DSGVTQTPKHLITATGQRVTLRCSPRSGDLSVYWYQQSLDQGLQFLIQYYNGEERAKGNILERFSAQQFPDLHSELNLSSLELGDSALYFCASSVELAGPYNEQFFGPGTRLTVL.

This sequence joins TRBV29-1 and TRBJ1-2, with 10 bases that match TRBD1. Germline CDR1 SQVTM, CDR2 ANQGSEA. V lost 4 bases and J lost 4; bases outside the gene matches: 12. The length of the CDR3 is 16 residues. The CDR3 region is CSVGGTGEGVFYGYTF. The CDR3 bases are TGCAGCGTTGGAGGGACAGGGGAGGGGGTCTTCTATGGCTACACCTTC.

V usage is TRBV6-2 or TRBV6-3 and J usage is TRBJ2-7, with 11 bases that match TRBD2. This CDR3 contains 16 residues. CDR1 and CDR2 from the germline V gene are MNHEY and SVGEGT. V trimming: 6 bases; J trimming: 3 bases; junction bases outside the gene matches: 10. The CDR3 loop reads CASSTPGLAVGYEQYF. CDR3 DNA sequence: TGTGCCAGCAGCACCCCGGGACTAGCGGTCGGCTACGAGCAGTACTTC.

The chain is built from TRBV21-1 and TRBJ1-2; the table assigns TRBD1, which was not confirmed against the DNA. TRBV21-1 is a pseudogene. This CDR3 has 17 residues. As DNA, the CDR3 is TGTGCCAGCACCAACTCGGGGTGGCAGGGGAAAGGCTATGGCTACACCTTC. Translating it yields CASTNSGWQGKGYGYTF.

The chain uses TRBV4-3 and TRBJ2-7; 8 positions match TRBD1. Germline CDR1 and CDR2: LGHNA and YSLEER. The CDR3 is 15 residues long. V was clipped by 4 bases and J by 5 bases; unmatched bases: 10. The CDR3 here is CASSRSGQGQHEQYF. The CDR3 bases are TGCGCCAGCAGCCGCTCTGGACAGGGTCAACACGAGCAGTACTTC.

The V call is TRBV6-1, the J call TRBJ1-1, with 8 bases aligning to TRBD1. The V gene's germline CDR1 is MNHNS and CDR2 SASEGT. CDR3 length: 15 residues. The V segment lost 2 bases and the J segment 5 bases; nucleotides outside the gene matches: 7. The CDR3 region has the DNA TGTGCCAGCAGTGAATTTCAGGGGGCGAGGACTGAAGCTTTCTTT. The encoded protein is CASSEFQGARTEAFF.

The J gene is TRBJ1-4, the V gene TRBV3-1 (or the pseudogene TRBV3-2), with no clear D. Trimming removed 4 bases at V and 8 bases at J, with 8 bases between. This CDR3 has 12 amino acids. CDR1 is LGHDT and CDR2 is YNNKEL in the germline V gene (reference sequence). This chain's CDR3 is CASSPHREKLFF. The CDR3, as DNA: TGTGCCAGCAGCCCGCATCGGGAAAAACTGTTTTTT.

The rearrangement links TRBV28 to TRBJ2-7; 9 bases align to TRBD2. CDR3 size: 15 residues. Germline CDR1 and CDR2: MDHEN and SYDVKM. Unmatched junction bases numbered 4, after V lost 4 bases and J lost 0 bases. The CDR3 DNA reads TGTGCCAGCAGTTACCTAGCGGGAAGCTCCTACGAGCAGTACTTC. It specifies CASSYLAGSSYEQYF.

This chain links TRBV7-2 with TRBJ1-2; a weak D match, TRBD1 (5 bases). There are 14 residues in the CDR3. Germline CDR1 reads SGHTA; CDR2 reads FQGNSA. The V end was cut by 3 bases, the J end by 7 bases, with 15 bases between. This chain's CDR3 is CASSLRSGLGGYTF. DNA of the CDR3: TGTGCCAGCAGCTTGAGGTCGGGGCTAGGTGGCTACACCTTC.

The chain uses TRBV10-3 and TRBJ2-3, with 12 bases lining up with TRBD2. Trimming at V came to 5 bases and at J to 3 bases, leaving 6 bases not matched to a gene. CDR1 ENHRY and CDR2 SYGVKD come from the germline V gene. The CDR3 loop spans 16 amino acids. In nucleotides, the CDR3 is TGTGCCATCAGTCGGACTAGCGGGACAGGGACAGATACGCAGTATTTT. Protein product: CAISRTSGTGTDTQYF.

This chain uses TRBV30 with TRBJ2-3; TRBD1 matches 7 bases. This CDR3 region has 14 residues. Germline CDR1 and CDR2: GTSNPN and SVGIG (reference sequence). V gave up 4 bases and J gave up 0 bases; unmatched junction bases: 4. The CDR3 region is CAWTTGTSTDTQYF. The CDR3 DNA follows: TGTGCCTGGACGACAGGGACCAGCACAGATACGCAGTATTTT.

In DNA, the CDR3 is TGTGCCAGTAGTATCGGGCGGGACAGGTCCTACGAGCAGTACTTC. This codes for CASSIGRDRSYEQYF. The chain uses TRBV19 and TRBJ2-7; 8 positions agree with TRBD1. The trim removed 3 bases at V and 1 base at J, leaving 5 bases unmatched. The germline CDR1 and CDR2 sequences are LNHDA and SQIVND (reference sequence). The CDR3 has 15 amino acids. The full variable domain, with the rest looked up from reference TRBV19 and TRBJ2-7, is DGGITQSPKYLFRKEGQNVTLSCEQNLNHDAMYWYRQDPGQGLRLIYYSQIVNDFQKGDIAEGYSVSREKKESFPLTVTSAQKNPTAFYLCASSIGRDRSYEQYFGPGTRLTVT.

V and J are TRBV5-1 and TRBJ2-7; the D is unclear. Deletions cut 4 bases from V and 5 bases from J, with 22 bases between. Germline values: CDR1 SGHRS, CDR2 YFSETQ. This CDR3 contains 16 residues. CDR3 nucleotides: TGCGCCAGCAGCCTACGATTGAGGTTCTCCGACCACGAGCAGTACTTC. This sequence encodes CASSLRLRFSDHEQYF.

The CDR3 DNA follows: TGTGCCAGCACTTCGGGGGGAGGGGGAAACACCATATATTTT. It codes for CASTSGGGGNTIYF. The chain joins TRBV6-5 to TRBJ1-3; a weak D match, TRBD1 (5 bases). The V gene lost 7 bases and the J gene lost 4 bases, with 14 bases spanning the gap. This CDR3 is 14 amino acids long. The germline V gene encodes CDR1 MNHEY and CDR2 SVGAGI.

This clone was detected once. The chain is built from TRBV16 and TRBJ1-2; D is unresolved. The germline gives CDR1 KGHSY, CDR2 FQNENV. The CDR3 loop spans 15 amino acids. The V and J ends lost 3 bases and 2 bases respectively, with 13 bases between them. DNA of the CDR3: TGTGCCAGCAGCCAGCCGGAGGTGTTGAACTATGGCTACACCTTC. This sequence encodes CASSQPEVLNYGYTF.

The CDR3 here is CASRTRSGYTF. CDR3 nucleotides: TGTGCCAGCAGGACGCGTAGTGGCTACACCTTC. This rearrangement joins TRBV27 to TRBJ1-2; D unclear. V was shortened by 6 bases and J by 7 bases, with 9 bases between the two germline ends. The length of the CDR3 is 11 residues. Germline-derived CDR1 and CDR2 are MNHEY and SMNVEV (reference sequence).

The CDR3 here is CAWSSLSVSEDTQYF. The DNA of the CDR3 is TGTGCCTGGAGTAGTCTCTCTGTTTCTGAAGATACGCAGTATTTT. V and J are TRBV30 and TRBJ2-3; D uncertain. The CDR3 length is 15 residues. V lost 2 bases, J lost 5 bases, and 17 bases lay in between. CDR1 and CDR2 from the germline V gene are GTSNPN and SVGIG (reference sequence).

J is TRBJ1-1 and V is TRBV6-2 or TRBV6-3; no clear D. CDR1 is MNHEY and CDR2 is SVGEGT in the germline V gene. V lost 2 bases and J 1 base, leaving 14 bases between the germline ends. This CDR3 is built from 16 residues. CDR3 bases: TGTGCCAGCAGTTACGACCCTAGGATGGGGAACACTGAAGCTTTCTTT. This gives the protein CASSYDPRMGNTEAFF.

V is TRBV7-9 and J is TRBJ1-1; 8 bases fit TRBD1. Germline CDR1 is SEHNR and CDR2 is FQNEAQ (reference sequence). This CDR3 contains 15 residues. Losses at the gene ends were 2 bases for V and 5 bases for J; bases not matched to a gene: 7. The CDR3 loop reads CASSLTAGGLTEAFF. The DNA of the CDR3 is TGTGCCAGCAGCTTAACGGCAGGGGGCTTGACTGAAGCTTTCTTT.